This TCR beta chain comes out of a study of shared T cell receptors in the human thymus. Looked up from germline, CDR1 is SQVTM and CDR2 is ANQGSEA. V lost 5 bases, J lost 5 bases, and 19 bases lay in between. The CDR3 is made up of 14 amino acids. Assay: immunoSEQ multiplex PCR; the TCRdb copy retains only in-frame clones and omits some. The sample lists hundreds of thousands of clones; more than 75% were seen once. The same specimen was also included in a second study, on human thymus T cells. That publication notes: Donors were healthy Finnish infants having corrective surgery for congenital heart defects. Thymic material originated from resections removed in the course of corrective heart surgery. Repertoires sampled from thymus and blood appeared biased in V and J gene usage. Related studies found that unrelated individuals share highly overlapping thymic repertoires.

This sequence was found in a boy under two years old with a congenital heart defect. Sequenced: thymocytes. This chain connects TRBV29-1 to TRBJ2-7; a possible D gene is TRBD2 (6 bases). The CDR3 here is CSVRGRRERDEQYF. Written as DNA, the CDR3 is TGCAGCGTTAGGGGTCGGCGGGAACGGGACGAGCAGTACTTC.